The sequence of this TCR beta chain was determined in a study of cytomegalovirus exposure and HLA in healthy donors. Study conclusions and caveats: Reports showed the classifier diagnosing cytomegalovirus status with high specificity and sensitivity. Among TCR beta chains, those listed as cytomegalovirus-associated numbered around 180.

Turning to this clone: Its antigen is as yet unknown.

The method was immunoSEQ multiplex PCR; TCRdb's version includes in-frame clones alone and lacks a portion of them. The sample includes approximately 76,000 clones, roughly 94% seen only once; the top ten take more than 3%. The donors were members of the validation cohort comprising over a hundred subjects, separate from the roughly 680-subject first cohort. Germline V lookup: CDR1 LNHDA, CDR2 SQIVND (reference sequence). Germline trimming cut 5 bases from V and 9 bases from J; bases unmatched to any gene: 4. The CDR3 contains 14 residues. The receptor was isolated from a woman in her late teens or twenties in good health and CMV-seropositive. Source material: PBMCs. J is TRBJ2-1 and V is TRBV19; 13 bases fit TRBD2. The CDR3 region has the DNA TGTGCCAGTAGTGGACTAGCGGGAGCGGCTGAGCAGTTCTTC. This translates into CASSGLAGAAEQFF.